This TCR beta chain originates from a study of OX40 agonist ivuxolimab in advanced cancers. The wider study: Antecedent anti-PD-1, anti-PD-L1 or anti-CTLA-4 therapy was permissible, with roughly 36% having received some. Partial responses, seen in three patients, involved one hepatocellular carcinoma and two cutaneous melanomas. General study results and limits: Averaged across samples, CD8+ T cells carried more expanded clones than CD4+ did.

This clone is deemed medium-sized. Its cognate antigen is unknown. CDR3 length: 15 amino acids. The J segment lost 0 bases and the V segment lost 4 bases, leaving 1 base of the junction unmatched. The germline CDR1 and CDR2 sequences are LNHDA and SQIVND (reference sequence). Using immunoSEQ multiplex PCR, the repertoire was profiled, and TCRdb retains in-frame clones only, with some absent. The data show over 35,000 clones, around 83% seen once. The source of this sequence is an adult with an advanced solid tumor such as melanoma, head and neck, liver or kidney cancer. Material: CD4+ or CD8+ T cells sorted from blood, obtained in a trial of the OX40 agonist ivuxolimab. V usage is TRBV19 and J usage is TRBJ2-7, with 12 positions matching TRBD2. CDR3 DNA sequence: TGTGCCAGTAGTACGACTAGCGGGAGCTCCTACGAGCAGTACTTC. Translation gives CASSTTSGSSYEQYF.